One TCR beta chain is described in this entry. These data originate in a study of shared T cell receptors in the human thymus. The germline V gene encodes CDR1 SGHTA and CDR2 FQGNSA. J lost 7 bases, V lost 4 bases, and 12 bases had no gene match. The CDR3 loop spans 16 amino acids. The protocol was immunoSEQ multiplex PCR, while the TCRdb copy is restricted to in-frame clones and leaves out a portion. The data show about 660,000 clones, roughly 88% seen once. This same sample was also taken into another study, of human thymus T cells.

Sequencing was done on a sample of thymocytes. The V call is TRBV7-2, the J call TRBJ1-3; 8 nucleotides agree with TRBD1. This clonotype was obtained from a boy in the first two years of life with a congenital heart defect. CDR3 coding DNA: TGTGCCAGCAGCTCTAAGGGACAGGTGATGGGGAACACCATATATTTT. This encodes CASSSKGQVMGNTIYF.